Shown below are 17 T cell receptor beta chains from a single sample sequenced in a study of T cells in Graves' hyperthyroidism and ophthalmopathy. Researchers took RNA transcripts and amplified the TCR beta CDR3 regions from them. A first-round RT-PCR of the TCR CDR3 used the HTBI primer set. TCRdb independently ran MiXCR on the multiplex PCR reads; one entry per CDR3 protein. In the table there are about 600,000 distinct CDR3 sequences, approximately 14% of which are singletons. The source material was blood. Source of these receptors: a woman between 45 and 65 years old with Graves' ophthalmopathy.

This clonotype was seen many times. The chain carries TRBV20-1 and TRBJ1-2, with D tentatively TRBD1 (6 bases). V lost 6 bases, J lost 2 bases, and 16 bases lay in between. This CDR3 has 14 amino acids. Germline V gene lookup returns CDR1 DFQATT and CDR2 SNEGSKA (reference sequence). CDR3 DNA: TGCAGTGCCCTCCGGGGGGCAGAGAACTATGGCTACACCTTC. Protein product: CSALRGAENYGYTF.

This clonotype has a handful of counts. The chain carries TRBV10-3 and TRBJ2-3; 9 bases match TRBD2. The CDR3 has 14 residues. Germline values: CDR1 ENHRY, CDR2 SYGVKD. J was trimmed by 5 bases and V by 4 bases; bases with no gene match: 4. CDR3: CAISGPLAGDTQYF. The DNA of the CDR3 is TGTGCCATCAGTGGGCCACTAGCGGGAGATACGCAGTATTTT.

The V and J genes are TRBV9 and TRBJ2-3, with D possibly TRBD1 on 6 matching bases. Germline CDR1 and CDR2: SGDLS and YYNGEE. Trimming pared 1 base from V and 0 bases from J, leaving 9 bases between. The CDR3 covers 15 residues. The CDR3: CASSVQGTSTDTQYF. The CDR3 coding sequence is TGTGCCAGCAGCGTACAGGGGACGAGCACAGATACGCAGTATTTT.

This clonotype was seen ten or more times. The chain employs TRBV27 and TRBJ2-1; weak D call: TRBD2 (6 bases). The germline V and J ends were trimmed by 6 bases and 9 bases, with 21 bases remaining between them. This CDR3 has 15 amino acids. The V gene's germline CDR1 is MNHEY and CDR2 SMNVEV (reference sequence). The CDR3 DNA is TGTGCCAGCAGGGACTATGGGCAGGGCTCGGGTGAGCAGTTCTTC. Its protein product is CASRDYGQGSGEQFF.

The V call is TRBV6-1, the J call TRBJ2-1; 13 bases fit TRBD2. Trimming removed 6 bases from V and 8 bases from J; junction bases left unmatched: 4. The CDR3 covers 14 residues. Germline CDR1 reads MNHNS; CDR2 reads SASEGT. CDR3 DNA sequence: TGTGCCAGCAGAGGACTAGCGGGAGAAGATGAGCAGTTCTTC. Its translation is CASRGLAGEDEQFF.

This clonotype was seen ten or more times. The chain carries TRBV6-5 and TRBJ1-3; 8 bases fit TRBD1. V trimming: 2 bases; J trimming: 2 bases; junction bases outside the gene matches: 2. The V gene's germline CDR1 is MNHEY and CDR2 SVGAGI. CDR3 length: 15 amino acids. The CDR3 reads CASSYVDRAGNTIYF. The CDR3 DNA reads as TGTGCCAGCAGTTACGTGGACAGGGCTGGAAACACCATATATTTT.

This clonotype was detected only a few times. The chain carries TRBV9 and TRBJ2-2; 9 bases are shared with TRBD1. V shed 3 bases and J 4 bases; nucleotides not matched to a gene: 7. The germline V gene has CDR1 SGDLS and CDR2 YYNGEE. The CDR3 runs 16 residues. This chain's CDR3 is CASSEGGQGPTGELFF. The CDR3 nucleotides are TGTGCCAGCAGCGAGGGGGGACAGGGACCCACCGGGGAGCTGTTTTTT.

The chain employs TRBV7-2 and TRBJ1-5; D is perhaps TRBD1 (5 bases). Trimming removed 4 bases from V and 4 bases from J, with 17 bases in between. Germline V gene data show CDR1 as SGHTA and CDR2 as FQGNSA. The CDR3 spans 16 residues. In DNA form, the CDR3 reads TGTGCCAGCAGCTCGTTTGGAGGGGCAACGAATCAGCCCCAGCATTTT. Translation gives CASSSFGGATNQPQHF.

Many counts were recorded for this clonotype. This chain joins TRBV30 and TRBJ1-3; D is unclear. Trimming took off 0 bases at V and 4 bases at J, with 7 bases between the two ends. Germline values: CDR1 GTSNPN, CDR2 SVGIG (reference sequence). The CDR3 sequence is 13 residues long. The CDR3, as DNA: TGTGCCTGGAGTGTACTCGTGGGAAACACCATATATTTT. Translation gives CAWSVLVGNTIYF.

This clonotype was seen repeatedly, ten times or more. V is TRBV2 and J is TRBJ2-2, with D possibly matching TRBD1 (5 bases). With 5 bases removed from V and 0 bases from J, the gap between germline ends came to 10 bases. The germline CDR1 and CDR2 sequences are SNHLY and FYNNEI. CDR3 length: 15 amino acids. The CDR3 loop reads CASSMTVSNTGELFF. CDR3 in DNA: TGTGCCAGCAGTATGACAGTGTCGAACACCGGGGAGCTGTTTTTT.

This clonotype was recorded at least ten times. CDR3 residues: CASSYSFGGGSPLHF. CDR3 nucleotide sequence: TGTGCCAGCAGTTACTCATTCGGGGGCGGTTCACCCCTCCACTTT. The chain employs TRBV6-5 and TRBJ1-6; tentatively, D is TRBD1 (6 bases). Deletions cut 0 bases from V and 9 bases from J, with 12 bases between. Per germline, CDR1 MNHEY and CDR2 SVGAGI. The length of the CDR3 is 15 residues.

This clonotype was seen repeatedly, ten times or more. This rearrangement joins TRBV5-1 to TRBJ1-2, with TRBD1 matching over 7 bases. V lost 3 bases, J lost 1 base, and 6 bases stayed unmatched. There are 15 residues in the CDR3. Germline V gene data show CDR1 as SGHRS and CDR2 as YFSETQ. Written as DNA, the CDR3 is TGCGCCAGCAGCTACGGGACAGAATATAACTATGGCTACACCTTC. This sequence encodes CASSYGTEYNYGYTF.

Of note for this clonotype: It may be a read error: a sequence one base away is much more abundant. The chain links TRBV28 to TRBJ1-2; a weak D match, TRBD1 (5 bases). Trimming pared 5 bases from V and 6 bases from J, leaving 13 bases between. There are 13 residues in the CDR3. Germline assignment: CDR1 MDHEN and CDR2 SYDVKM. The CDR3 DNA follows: TGTGCCAGCAGTCAGGGTTTGGGCCATGGCTACACCTTC. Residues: CASSQGLGHGYTF.

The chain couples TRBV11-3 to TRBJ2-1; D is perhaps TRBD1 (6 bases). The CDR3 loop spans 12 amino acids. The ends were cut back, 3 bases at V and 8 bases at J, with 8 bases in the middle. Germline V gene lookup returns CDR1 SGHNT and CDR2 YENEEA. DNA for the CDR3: TGTGCCAGCAGCTTTAGACAGGATGAGCAGTTCTTC. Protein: CASSFRQDEQFF.

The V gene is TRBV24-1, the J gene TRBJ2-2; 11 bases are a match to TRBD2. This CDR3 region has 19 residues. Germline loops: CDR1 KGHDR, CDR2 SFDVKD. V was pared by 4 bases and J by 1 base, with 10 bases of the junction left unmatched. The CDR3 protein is CATSDISGRAARNTGELFF. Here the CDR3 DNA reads TGTGCCACCAGTGACATTAGCGGGAGGGCCGCTAGGAACACCGGGGAGCTGTTTTTT.

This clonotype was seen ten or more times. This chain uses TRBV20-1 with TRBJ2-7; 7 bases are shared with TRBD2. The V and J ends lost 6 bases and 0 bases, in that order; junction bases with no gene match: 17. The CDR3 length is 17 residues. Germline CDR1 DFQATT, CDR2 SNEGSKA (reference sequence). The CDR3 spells CSAPSGLAERGSYEQYF. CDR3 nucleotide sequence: TGCAGTGCCCCATCAGGGCTAGCGGAAAGAGGCTCCTACGAGCAGTACTTC.

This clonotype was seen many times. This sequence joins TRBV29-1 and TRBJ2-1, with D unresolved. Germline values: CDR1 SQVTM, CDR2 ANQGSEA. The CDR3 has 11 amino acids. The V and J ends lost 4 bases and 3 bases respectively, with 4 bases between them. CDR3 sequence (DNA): TGCAGCGTTGCTGGCTACAATGAGCAGTTCTTC. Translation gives CSVAGYNEQFF.